This T cell receptor (beta chain) was sequenced during a study of blood T cell repertoires in COVID-19. Among Cohort 3 donors, those recovered had two negative PCRs, clearance, or symptom resolution. The sample holds a few counts of this clone. Clones were read by immunoSEQ multiplex PCR, and TCRdb kept only the in-frame ones, dropping some. The sample has some 490,000 clones, 88% seen once. The V end lost 1 base, the J end lost 8 bases, and 14 bases lay between the germline ends. The CDR3 consists of 14 residues. The germline gives CDR1 PRHDT, CDR2 FYEKMQ (reference sequence). Sample: PBMCs or T cells enriched from blood (not recorded which). This receptor was taken from an older woman who had recovered from COVID-19. The V call is TRBV13, the J call TRBJ1-2, with TRBD1 as a possible D gene (6 bases). DNA for the CDR3: TGTGCCAGCAGCTTAGTGCCCCAGGGGCAAGGCTACACCTTC. Translating it yields CASSLVPQGQGYTF.